Listed below are T cell receptor beta chains from one sample, sequenced in a study of T-cell memory formation after mild COVID-19. From the 5' RACE reads, TCRdb called clonotypes with MiXCR, one entry per CDR3 protein. Among 280,000 or so distinct CDR3 sequences, roughly 18% were seen once, and the ten largest hold roughly 23%. Sequenced sample: PBMCs or a T cell subset sorted from them (not recorded which). These receptor sequences come from a man in his late teens or twenties who had mild COVID-19 (a few samples of this study predate the infection). Cell type and time point are not known. Both conserved end residues are part of each CDR3. D genes are given only for firm matches. A clone size is listed for some rows: how often the clone was seen (once, few, many), or a class if it is expanded.

cdr3_length j_call d_call v_call clone_size cdr3_aa cdr3_nt
17 TRBJ1-6 - TRBV11-2 - CASSPISPNYYNSPLHF TGTGCCAGCAGCCCTATCAGCCCCAATTACTATAATTCACCCCTCCACTTT
15 TRBJ2-1 TRBD1 TRBV24-1 many CATSDPRTGGLEQFF TGTGCCACCAGTGACCCTAGGACAGGGGGTCTTGAGCAGTTCTTC
14 TRBJ2-7 TRBD2 TRBV10-3 few CAISSGTSGYEQYF TGTGCCATCAGCAGCGGGACTAGCGGTTACGAGCAGTACTTC
14 TRBJ1-2 - TRBV6-5 few CASSTDRSNYGYTF TGTGCCAGCAGTACAGACAGATCTAACTATGGCTACACCTTC
15 TRBJ1-2 - TRBV11-2 - CASSSPRQTNYGYTF TGTGCCAGCAGCTCGCCACGACAGACTAACTATGGCTACACCTTC
13 TRBJ1-2 - TRBV12-3/TRBV12-4 many CASSPDSNYGYTF TGTGCCAGCAGTCCCGACAGCAACTATGGCTACACCTTC
15 TRBJ2-2 - TRBV4-1 few CASSRPLVNTGELFF TGCGCCAGCAGCCGTCCTTTGGTAAACACCGGGGAGCTGTTTTTT
15 TRBJ1-5 - TRBV7-2 few CASSLRQAYNQPQHF TGTGCCAGCAGCTTAAGACAGGCCTACAATCAGCCCCAGCATTTT
13 TRBJ2-5 - TRBV7-9 - CASGQGSIETQYF TGTGCCAGCGGTCAGGGGAGTATCGAGACCCAGTACTTC
14 TRBJ2-1 TRBD2 TRBV6-6 - CASTAGGAGNEQFF TGTGCCAGCACCGCGGGGGGCGCGGGTAATGAGCAGTTCTTC
13 TRBJ1-5 - TRBV6-5 few CASRTNYNQPQHF TGTGCCAGCAGGACAAATTACAATCAGCCCCAGCATTTT
17 TRBJ2-1 - TRBV5-5 - CASSLSGGAGGYNEQFF TGTGCCAGCAGCTTGTCGGGCGGGGCCGGGGGCTACAATGAGCAGTTCTTC